This TCR beta chain was observed in a study of T cell responses to AZD1222 COVID-19 vaccine. TCRdb's copy holds only in-frame clones and misses some; the assay was immunoSEQ multiplex PCR. The sample holds just under 75,000 clones, around three quarters seen once. The CDR3 totals 14 residues. Unmatched junction bases numbered 4, after V lost 6 bases and J lost 2 bases. Germline CDR1 is MNHEY and CDR2 is SVGAGI. This chain joins TRBV6-5 and TRBJ2-1; 7 bases agree with TRBD2. The source material was peripheral blood, sampled 28 days after the second AZD1222 dose. The receptor was derived from an adult who received the AZD1222 COVID-19 vaccine. The CDR3 protein is CASRGGTTYNEQFF. The CDR3 nucleotides read TGTGCCAGCAGGGGAGGGACCACCTACAATGAGCAGTTCTTC.